This entry lists 9 T cell receptor beta chains sequenced from one sample in a study of shared clonotypes between healthy human individuals. The assay was immunoSEQ multiplex PCR, and TCRdb's table has in-frame clones only and misses some. In the table there are more than 2 million clones, roughly 94% of which are singletons. Sequencing used naive CD4+ T cells sorted from blood. This sample's subset: CD45RA+ positively selected. Receptors were obtained from a man between 18 and 29 years old in good health.

The CDR3 spells CASSPYSRDLYEQYF. The CDR3 DNA is TGTGCCAGCAGCCCCTATTCCAGGGACCTCTACGAGCAGTACTTC. The chain recombines TRBV11-2 with TRBJ2-7; D may correspond to TRBD1 or TRBD2 (5 bases each). Trimming pared 5 bases from V and 3 bases from J, leaving 17 bases between. The CDR3 loop spans 15 amino acids. The germline V gene encodes CDR1 SGHAT and CDR2 FQNNGV.

This clone has just one count. Other DNA sequences from this sample encode an identical CDR3 as well. The J gene is TRBJ2-6, the V gene TRBV6-1, with D possibly matching TRBD2 (5 bases). The CDR3 length is 15 residues. V gave up 3 bases and J gave up 2 bases, with 8 bases separating them. The germline CDR1 and CDR2 sequences are MNHNS and SASEGT. The CDR3 sequence: CASSEEVAGANVLTF. DNA of the CDR3: TGTGCCAGCAGTGAGGAGGTGGCTGGGGCCAACGTCCTGACTTTC.

The chain joins TRBV27 to TRBJ2-2; 10 bases agree with TRBD2. Germline CDR1 is MNHEY and CDR2 is SMNVEV (reference sequence). This CDR3 spans 16 amino acids. The trim removed 8 bases at V and 0 bases at J, leaving 6 bases unmatched. This chain's CDR3 is CASLSSGSSNTGELFF. The CDR3 DNA is TGTGCCAGCTTGTCTAGCGGGAGTTCGAACACCGGGGAGCTGTTTTTT.

The chain recombines TRBV10-3 with TRBJ1-1, with 7 bases aligning to TRBD1. This CDR3 spans 14 amino acids. The V segment lost 3 bases and the J segment 6 bases; nucleotides outside the gene matches: 7. Germline loops: CDR1 ENHRY, CDR2 SYGVKD. The CDR3 here is CAISDFPGGAEAFF. The CDR3 DNA sequence: TGTGCCATCAGTGATTTCCCAGGGGGAGCTGAAGCTTTCTTT.

The J gene is TRBJ1-2, the V gene TRBV28; TRBD1 is a possible D gene (6 bases). V gave up 8 bases and J gave up 4 bases, with 17 bases separating them. CDR1 is MDHEN and CDR2 is SYDVKM in the germline V gene. This CDR3 contains 14 residues. Here the CDR3 DNA reads TGTGCCAGCGTACACGGTGGGGGCGGCTATGGCTACACCTTC. Its translation: CASVHGGGGYGYTF.

This clone was found once. The V call is TRBV28, the J call TRBJ1-4; 7 nucleotides agree with TRBD1. Germline assignment: CDR1 MDHEN and CDR2 SYDVKM. This CDR3 has 15 residues. The junction had 6 bases not matched to a gene; V was cut back by 5 bases and J by 3 bases. The CDR3 DNA reads TGTGCCAGCAGTGACACAGGGGCAGCTAATGAAAAACTGTTTTTT. Translating it yields CASSDTGAANEKLFF.

This chain connects TRBV5-6 to TRBJ1-6, with D possibly being TRBD1 (5 bases). With 0 bases removed from V and 2 bases from J, the gap between germline ends came to 6 bases. This CDR3 is 15 amino acids long. Germline V lookup: CDR1 SGHDT, CDR2 YYEEEE. Here the CDR3 reads CASSLGQTYNSPLHF. In DNA form, the CDR3 reads TGTGCCAGCAGCTTGGGACAGACCTATAATTCACCCCTCCACTTT.

The chain uses TRBV6-1 and TRBJ2-5; TRBD1 might be the D (5 bases). CDR1 is MNHNS and CDR2 is SASEGT in the germline V gene. The CDR3 contains 15 residues. Trimming left V 1 base short and J 2 bases short, with 11 bases between. The CDR3 nucleotides are TGTGCCAGCAGTGAAGGCGCAGGGCCTCAAGAGACCCAGTACTTC. Its translation: CASSEGAGPQETQYF.

This chain joins TRBV30 and TRBJ2-3; the D is unclear. The germline CDR1 and CDR2 sequences are GTSNPN and SVGIG (reference sequence). CDR3 size: 14 residues. V gave up 4 bases and J gave up 1 base, with 12 bases separating them. The DNA of the CDR3 is TGTGCCTGGAACCCCGACACCCGCACAGATACGCAGTATTTT. This gives the protein CAWNPDTRTDTQYF.